This T cell receptor beta chain is from a study of blood T cell repertoires in COVID-19. Study context: The origin of the acute and convalescent COVID-19 samples was the United States, Italy and Spain. T cells, B-cell-depleted T cells, or PBMCs provided the cDNA or gDNA that served as material.

Authors' processing steps: Reference gene primer amplification gave nucleated cell count estimates. Profiling relied on immunoSEQ multiplex PCR, and the TCRdb table lists in-frame clones only, not all of them. Clonal size and the V and J genes are those of that table, whereas D and trimming came from the DNA. The table shows a few hundred thousand clones, with approximately 81% occurring only once. Germline V lookup: CDR1 SGHTA, CDR2 FQGNSA. The ends were cut back, 5 bases at V and 3 bases at J, with 14 bases in the middle. This CDR3 comprises 16 residues. The specimen was peripheral blood. The receptor was isolated from a man between 40 and 49 years old with acute or convalescent COVID-19. The chain links TRBV7-2 to TRBJ1-6, with D maybe TRBD1 (5 bases). The CDR3 DNA is TGTGCCAGCAGCGCATATTTCCAGGGCTATAATTCACCCCTCCACTTT. Its translation is CASSAYFQGYNSPLHF.